These 5 T cell receptor beta chains originate from one sample sequenced in a study of cytomegalovirus exposure and HLA in healthy donors. Vbeta (60) and Jbeta (13) primers were used in the PCR. Profiled with immunoSEQ multiplex PCR; TCRdb holds only in-frame clones, not every one. This sample has roughly 180,000 clones, with more than 70% found just once. Sequencing used PBMCs. The source is a woman aged 50 to 60 in good health and CMV-seropositive.

The V gene is TRBV5-4, the J gene TRBJ2-5, with 7 bases lining up with TRBD2. The CDR3 consists of 15 residues. J was trimmed by 0 bases and V by 2 bases; bases with no gene match: 4. Germline values: CDR1 SGHNT, CDR2 YYREEE (reference sequence). The CDR3 bases are TGTGCCAGCAGCTTAGGCGGGGGATACCAAGAGACCCAGTACTTC. It translates to CASSLGGGYQETQYF.

A note on this clone: The same CDR3 is also encoded by other DNA sequences in this sample. The chain is built from TRBV5-1 and TRBJ1-2; D possibly corresponds to TRBD1 (5 bases). The V gene lost 0 bases and the J gene lost 0 bases, with 6 bases spanning the gap. Per germline, CDR1 SGHRS and CDR2 YFSETQ. The CDR3 loop spans 14 amino acids. The CDR3 spells CASSLAGSNYGYTF. The CDR3 coding sequence is TGCGCCAGCAGCTTGGCAGGGTCTAACTATGGCTACACCTTC. Based on the CDR3 plus reference TRBV5-1 and TRBJ1-2, the full variable domain is KAGVTQTPRYLIKTRGQQVTLSCSPISGHRSVSWYQQTPGQGLQFLFEYFSETQRNKGNFPGRFSGRQFSNSRSEMNVSTLELGDSALYLCASSLAGSNYGYTFGSGTRLTVV.

This CDR3 reads CASSLLAGFYSGANVLTF. In DNA form, the CDR3 reads TGTGCCAGCAGCTTACTAGCGGGTTTTTACTCTGGGGCCAACGTCCTGACTTTC. The chain uses TRBV7-2 and TRBJ2-6; the match to TRBD2 covers 8 bases. Germline trimming cut 2 bases from V and 0 bases from J; bases unmatched to any gene: 6. Germline V CDR1 and CDR2: SGHTA, FQGNSA. The CDR3 covers 18 residues.

J is TRBJ2-4 and V is TRBV11-2; 7 bases match TRBD1. Per the germline V gene, CDR1 is SGHAT and CDR2 is FQNNGV. Germline trimming cut 6 bases from V and 4 bases from J; bases unmatched to any gene: 3. The CDR3 covers 13 residues. As DNA, the CDR3 is TGTGCCAGCAGGCAGACAGGGAAAAACATTCAGTACTTC. Residues: CASRQTGKNIQYF.

The chain recombines TRBV14 with TRBJ1-4; 9 positions agree with TRBD1. The germline V gene encodes CDR1 SGHDN and CDR2 FVKESK. V gave up 2 bases and J gave up 7 bases; unmatched junction bases: 11. The CDR3 runs 17 residues. The CDR3 region has the DNA TGTGCCAGCAGCCAAAAGCACGAGACAGGGGGGAGTGAAAAACTGTTTTTT. Translated, it gives CASSQKHETGGSEKLFF.